This T cell receptor beta chain came from a study of molecular identifiers for immune sequencing clone quantification. Study conclusions and caveats: Sizes of highly expanded clones could be underestimated through identical TCRs sharing a barcode.

Making the bulk TCR libraries relied on previously described methods and listed TCR primers. TCRdb re-analysed the PCR reads in MiXCR, keeping a single row per CDR3 protein. The sample has about half a million distinct CDR3 sequences, 20% to 25% seen once. This clonotype was seen repeatedly, ten times or more. What it binds is unknown. Deletions cut 3 bases from V and 2 bases from J, with 13 bases between. Germline V gives CDR1 SGHDN, CDR2 FVKESK. The CDR3 loop spans 15 amino acids. The chain links TRBV14 to TRBJ1-2; D is ambiguous. This clonotype originated in a human donor in good health. Some libraries in this study had Jurkat cell RNA spiked in. Input material: naive CD8+ T cells from blood, with Jurkat cell RNA spiked in. The subset denotes: FACS-sorted CD8+CD4-CCR7+CD45RA+ naive T cells. The CDR3 loop is CASSHRHIFNYGYTF. The CDR3 bases are TGTGCCAGCAGCCACAGACACATATTCAACTATGGCTACACCTTC. The entire variable domain, with the rest obtained from reference TRBV14 and TRBJ1-2, is as follows: EAGVTQFPSHSVIEKGQTVTLRCDPISGHDNLYWYRRVMGKEIKFLLHFVKESKQDESGMPNNRFLAERTGGTYSTLKVQPAELEDSGVYFCASSHRHIFNYGYTFGSGTRLTVV.